The present TCR beta chain was sequenced within a study of control samples from healthy donors and cancer patients. Using immunoSEQ multiplex PCR, the repertoire was profiled, and TCRdb retains in-frame clones only, with some absent. Here the sample spans some 100,000 clones, over 85% being singletons. V gave up 3 bases and J gave up 8 bases; unmatched junction bases: 14. The CDR3 covers 17 residues. From germline, CDR1 is SGDLS and CDR2 YYNGEE. The receptor was derived from a human donor in good health. The donor label of this sample is uncertain. The rearrangement uses TRBV9 and TRBJ1-2; 12 bases are a match to TRBD1. The sequenced sample consisted of blood. CDR3 coding DNA: TGTGCCAGCAGCGCGGGGACAGGGGGCGAAAGGACGAGAGGCTACACCTTC. It codes for CASSAGTGGERTRGYTF.